This T cell receptor (beta chain) was sequenced in a study of neurological immune-mediated disorders (dated by TCRdb to about 2019). For the wider study: Among the roughly 35 multiple sclerosis patients, relapsing-remitting MS accounted for some 30 and secondary progressive MS accounted for 3. Using UMI-based sequencing, the study compared peripheral blood TCR-beta repertoires from patients with HTLV-I-associated myelopathy (HAM/TSP), patients with multiple sclerosis, and healthy controls. The approximately 100 TCR-beta libraries included longitudinal samples, technical triplicates and paired sorted CD4+ and CD8+ T-cell subsets alongside PBMC samples. Longitudinal HAM/TSP and healthy donors were sampled at 3 time-points each (roughly 3-45 month intervals). Of the 60 to 70 subjects in the cohort, about 14 were HAM/TSP patients, approximately 35 were multiple sclerosis patients, and some 20 were healthy controls.

Taken with the paper, the label for time point translates to: longitudinal time-point 1 (baseline). Unsorted PBMC libraries were generated from 2 million PBMCs stored in RNAlater at -80 °C until RNA extraction. The multiple sclerosis patients were enrolled in a US clinical protocol that evaluated disease progression with magnetic resonance imaging. Peripheral blood underwent Ficoll-Hypaque density gradient centrifugation to isolate PBMCs, which were then cryopreserved in liquid nitrogen. Details on this clonotype: Its specific antigen is unknown. Base qualities are not provided; no much larger clone lies one nucleotide away.

The paper's findings and limits, for the study overall: In phylogenetic analysis, the repertoires of 18 of 34 MS patients grouped into a cluster of related CDR3 sequences, which suggests a possible signature at the repertoire level. Expanded clones from different subjects shared no identical CDR3 amino acid sequences, which suggests that TCR-beta repertoires were private in all groups. TCR clonal expansion was greatest in HAM/TSP patients and smallest in MS patients, who ranked below even healthy controls. No association of the MS cluster with clinical or MRI features was observed, and the need for larger cohorts was stated by the authors.

cDNA was synthesized by template-switch 5'RACE using a primer carrying a 10-nucleotide random unique molecular identifier by which each TCR transcript was tagged. Every sequencing run covered 15-18 subjects and yielded more than 170 million TCR-beta sequences. Total RNA was extracted with the RNeasy kit. The KAPA Real-time Library Amplification kit was used to amplify TCR-beta VDJ regions with primers for the TCR constant region and the 5'RACE anchor. A first PCR added sample indexes and Illumina adaptors, after which a second PCR increased the library yield. After Ampure bead purification, the roughly 650 bp TCR product was size-selected on a 2% E-gel SizeSelection system. Before pooling, libraries had their quality checked on a Bioanalyzer, their concentration measured with Qubit, and their quantity determined with the Kapa Library Quantification kit. An Illumina HiSeq 2500 was used to sequence the libraries paired-end at 2 x 150 bp. To increase sequence diversity, about 25-30% phiX was spiked into each library pool. The original methods were these. Quality-filtered reads were processed with the UMI-based MiGEC pipeline, which removed over 85% of raw TCR sequences during error correction. IMGT germline references were used for alignment of VDJ genes, and clonotypes were defined by a unique CDR3 amino acid sequence together with V-J genes. Clonal expansion, Shannon diversity, and CDR3 relatedness (CalcPairwiseDistances, ClusterSamples) were evaluated with VDJtools, and phylogenetic trees were built with CLCbio workbench. A clone was classed as expanded if it had 8 or more unique UMIs, a cutoff based on coefficient-of-variation modelling across technical triplicates. Through fastp at Q25 and MiXCR, TCRdb rebuilt clones from the public reads, retaining in-frame beta chains. Every distinct CDR3 protein forms one entry, paired with its most common genes and DNA. TCRdb's processing, not the study's, gives the V and J calls here. This sample is represented by about 40,000 distinct CDR3 sequences; approximately 3% of them were singletons. The ten largest account for roughly 8.2% of the sample.

Measured from the cysteine to the phenylalanine, the CDR3 is 14 residues long. CDR3 DNA is the only sequence kept; it has 42 bases, read in frame from the first base. The V and J ends are trimmed by 5 bases and 10 bases, leaving 17 bases between them. CDR1 SGHAT and CDR2 FQNNGV were looked up in the germline V gene. Sequences were obtained from PBMCs. The sequence derives from a woman aged 55-75 years with multiple sclerosis. The chain couples TRBV11-2 to TRBJ1-4; the D gene lacks a confident call. CDR3 sequence: CASSQSTGPGKLFF. The DNA sequence follows: TGTGCCAGCAGCCAATCAACTGGTCCTGGAAAACTGTTTTTT.